The clone carrying this T cell receptor beta chain was counted only a few times. With 60 Vbeta and 13 Jbeta primers, the PCR was carried out. Method: immunoSEQ multiplex PCR; TCRdb's copy keeps in-frame clones and lacks some. The repertoire holds 150,000 to 200,000 clones, with around 75% as singletons. The sample comes from a study of cytomegalovirus exposure and HLA in healthy donors. This TCR was sampled from a man in his late teens or twenties in good health and CMV-seropositive. Sequencing was carried out using PBMCs.

CDR3 sequence reads: CASSRLGATSERGYTF. The CDR3 nucleotides are TGTGCCAGCAGCCGGCTGGGGGCAACATCTGAACGTGGCTACACCTTC. The chain joins TRBV5-8 to TRBJ1-2; D might be TRBD1 (6 bases). The length of the CDR3 is 16 residues. Germline lookup yields CDR1 SGHTS and CDR2 YDEGEE. Trimming shortened V by 4 bases and J by 7 bases, and 23 bases separated the two germline ends. Looking up the rest from reference TRBV5-8 and TRBJ1-2 gives the full variable domain: EAGVTQSPTHLIKTRGQQATLRCSPISGHTSVYWYQQALGLGLQFLLWYDEGEERNRGNFPPRFSGRQFPNYSSELNVNALELEDSALYLCASSRLGATSERGYTFGSGTRLTVV.